This TCR beta chain is from a study of blood T cell repertoires in COVID-19. Study context: Acute and convalescent COVID-19 samples came from the United States, Italy and Spain.

Looked up from germline, CDR1 is MNHEY and CDR2 is SVGAGI. The CDR3 sequence is 13 residues long. V was cut by 4 bases and J by 3 bases, with 7 bases left in between. Original processing methods: Nucleated cell number was recorded as an estimate derived from reference gene primer amplification. The assay was immunoSEQ multiplex PCR, and TCRdb's table has in-frame clones only and misses some. Clonal size and the V and J genes are those of that table, whereas D and trimming came from the DNA. This sample has 200,000 to 300,000 clones, with over 70% found just once. This chain connects TRBV6-5 to TRBJ1-5; D remains ambiguous. The sample consisted of peripheral blood. This clonotype was obtained from a woman older than 75 with acute or convalescent COVID-19. The CDR3 loop reads CASSWASNQPQHF. The CDR3 nucleotides are TGTGCCAGCAGTTGGGCCTCCAATCAGCCCCAGCATTTT.